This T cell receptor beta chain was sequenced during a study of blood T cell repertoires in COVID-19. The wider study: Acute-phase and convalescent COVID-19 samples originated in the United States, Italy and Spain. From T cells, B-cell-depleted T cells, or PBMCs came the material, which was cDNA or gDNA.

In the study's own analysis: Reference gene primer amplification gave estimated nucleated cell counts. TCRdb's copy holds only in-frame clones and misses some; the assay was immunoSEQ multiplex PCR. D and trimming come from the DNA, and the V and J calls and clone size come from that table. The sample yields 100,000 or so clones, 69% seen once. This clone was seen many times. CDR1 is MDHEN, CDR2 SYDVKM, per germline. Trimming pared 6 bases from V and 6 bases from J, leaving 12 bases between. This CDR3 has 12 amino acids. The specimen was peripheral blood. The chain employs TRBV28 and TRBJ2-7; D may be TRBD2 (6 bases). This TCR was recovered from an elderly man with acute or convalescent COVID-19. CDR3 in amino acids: CASSSTSSEQYF. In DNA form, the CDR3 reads TGTGCCAGCAGCTCGACTAGTTCCGAGCAGTACTTC.